Listed here are 10 T cell receptor beta chains from one sample, sequenced in a study of blood T cell repertoires in COVID-19. Profiled with immunoSEQ multiplex PCR; TCRdb holds only in-frame clones, not every one. The sample yields 120,000 to 150,000 clones, approximately 87% seen once. The sequencing sample was made of PBMCs or T cells enriched from blood (not recorded which). These receptors all come from a woman in her thirties with acute COVID-19.

This chain joins TRBV30 and TRBJ1-5; 10 positions match TRBD1. CDR1 and CDR2 from the germline V gene are GTSNPN and SVGIG (reference sequence). Trimming at V came to 0 bases and at J to 2 bases, leaving 13 bases not matched to a gene. This CDR3 comprises 19 residues. The CDR3 loop reads CAWSVRGTGESNRNQPQHF. The CDR3 DNA reads as TGTGCCTGGAGTGTACGCGGGACAGGGGAAAGTAACCGCAATCAGCCCCAGCATTTT.

This chain joins TRBV2 and TRBJ2-5; the D gene is possibly TRBD2 (6 bases). Germline V gene lookup returns CDR1 SNHLY and CDR2 FYNNEI. The length of the CDR3 is 12 residues. The V and J ends lost 7 bases and 5 bases respectively, with 11 bases between them. The CDR3: CASKERAETQYF. Here the CDR3 DNA reads TGTGCCAGCAAGGAGCGGGCGGAGACCCAGTACTTC.

V gene TRBV28 combines with J gene TRBJ2-7; tentative D call: TRBD2 (6 bases). Trimming cost V 3 bases and J 2 bases, with 23 bases left between them. The CDR3 runs to 18 residues. Germline CDR1 MDHEN, CDR2 SYDVKM. The CDR3 loop reads CASSLPSFIAGMTYEQYF. CDR3 nucleotide sequence: TGTGCCAGCAGTTTGCCCTCGTTCATCGCGGGAATGACCTACGAGCAGTACTTC.

J is TRBJ1-6 and V is TRBV6-5, with D uncertain. The germline V and J ends were trimmed by 8 bases and 9 bases, with 17 bases remaining between them. This CDR3 region has 14 residues. Germline V gene lookup returns CDR1 MNHEY and CDR2 SVGAGI. The CDR3 DNA sequence: TGTGCCAGCCTTTCAAGGACGGAGGGTTCACCCCTCCACTTT. It yields the protein CASLSRTEGSPLHF.

This clone was recorded only once. The rearrangement links TRBV27 to TRBJ2-7; 8 positions agree with TRBD1. CDR3 length: 16 amino acids. Germline CDR1 and CDR2: MNHEY and SMNVEV (reference sequence). The trim removed 7 bases at V and 2 bases at J, leaving 13 bases unmatched. The CDR3 DNA reads TGTGCCAGCATCTCCGTCCCCGGGACAGGAGCCTACGAGCAGTACTTC. This translates into CASISVPGTGAYEQYF.

CDR3 loop: CASSQEPAGGSYEQYF. The CDR3 nucleotides are TGCGCCAGCAGCCAAGAACCGGCGGGAGGCTCCTACGAGCAGTACTTC. The J gene is TRBJ2-7, the V gene TRBV4-3, with TRBD2 matching over 8 bases. J lost 0 bases, V lost 0 bases, and 4 bases had no gene match. Germline CDR1 LGHNA, CDR2 YSLEER. The CDR3 is 16 residues long.

The gene calls are TRBV13 and TRBJ1-5; 7 positions match TRBD1. The V gene's germline CDR1 is PRHDT and CDR2 FYEKMQ (reference sequence). The V gene end was trimmed by 4 bases and the J gene end by 1 base; junction bases not matched to a gene: 10. The CDR3 spans 17 residues. The CDR3 protein is CASSWFPGTVSNQPQHF. The CDR3 coding sequence is TGTGCCAGCAGCTGGTTCCCCGGGACAGTCAGCAATCAGCCCCAGCATTTT.

This sequence joins TRBV18 and TRBJ2-1; 10 positions match TRBD2. Unmatched junction bases numbered 3, after V lost 4 bases and J lost 6 bases. CDR1 is KGHSH and CDR2 is LQKENI in the germline V gene. This CDR3 is 14 amino acids long. The CDR3 loop is CASSRLAGANEQFF. CDR3 DNA sequence: TGTGCCAGCTCACGGCTAGCGGGAGCCAATGAGCAGTTCTTC.

V is TRBV5-1 and J is TRBJ1-2, with D maybe TRBD1 (5 bases). The CDR3 extends over 12 amino acids. Germline V gives CDR1 SGHRS, CDR2 YFSETQ. The ends were cut back, 6 bases at V and 8 bases at J, with 14 bases in the middle. The CDR3: CASKGDQKGYTF. CDR3 nucleotide sequence: TGCGCCAGCAAAGGGGATCAAAAAGGCTACACCTTC.

V usage is TRBV5-1 and J usage is TRBJ2-5; TRBD1 matches at 9 bases. The CDR3 has 14 amino acids. The germline CDR1 and CDR2 sequences are SGHRS and YFSETQ. V trimming: 2 bases; J trimming: 5 bases; junction bases outside the gene matches: 4. The CDR3 nucleotides read TGCGCCAGCAGCTTACAGGGGGCCGCGGAGACCCAGTACTTC. It encodes CASSLQGAAETQYF.